The source of this T cell receptor (beta chain) is a study of cytomegalovirus exposure and HLA in healthy donors. Study-wide points: The study reported that TCR beta sequences accurately predicted HLA-A and HLA-B alleles in most subjects. CMV serostatus alone was available as immune exposure information. Association with HLA alleles at 0.05 false discovery rate was found for 15,000 or so TCR beta sequences in a later analysis. In a later analysis, TCR beta V- and J-gene trimming was associated with a missense DCLRE1C variant.

To note about this clone: No antigen is known for it.

The ends lost 8 bases at V and 4 bases at J; junction bases unmatched: 7. CDR3 length: 13 amino acids. CDR1 is SGHVS and CDR2 is FNYEAQ in the germline V gene. Primers: 60 Vbeta forward and 13 Jbeta reverse. Only in-frame clones appear in the TCRdb table, and some are missing; sequencing was by immunoSEQ multiplex PCR. Here the sample spans about 210,000 clones, about three quarters being singletons. The sequence was collected from a male donor in good health and CMV-seronegative. Specimen: PBMCs. The chain recombines TRBV7-6 with TRBJ2-7; TRBD2 agrees at 8 bases. The CDR3: CASAPGLGYEQYF. The CDR3 DNA is TGTGCCAGCGCGCCGGGACTAGGGTACGAGCAGTACTTC.